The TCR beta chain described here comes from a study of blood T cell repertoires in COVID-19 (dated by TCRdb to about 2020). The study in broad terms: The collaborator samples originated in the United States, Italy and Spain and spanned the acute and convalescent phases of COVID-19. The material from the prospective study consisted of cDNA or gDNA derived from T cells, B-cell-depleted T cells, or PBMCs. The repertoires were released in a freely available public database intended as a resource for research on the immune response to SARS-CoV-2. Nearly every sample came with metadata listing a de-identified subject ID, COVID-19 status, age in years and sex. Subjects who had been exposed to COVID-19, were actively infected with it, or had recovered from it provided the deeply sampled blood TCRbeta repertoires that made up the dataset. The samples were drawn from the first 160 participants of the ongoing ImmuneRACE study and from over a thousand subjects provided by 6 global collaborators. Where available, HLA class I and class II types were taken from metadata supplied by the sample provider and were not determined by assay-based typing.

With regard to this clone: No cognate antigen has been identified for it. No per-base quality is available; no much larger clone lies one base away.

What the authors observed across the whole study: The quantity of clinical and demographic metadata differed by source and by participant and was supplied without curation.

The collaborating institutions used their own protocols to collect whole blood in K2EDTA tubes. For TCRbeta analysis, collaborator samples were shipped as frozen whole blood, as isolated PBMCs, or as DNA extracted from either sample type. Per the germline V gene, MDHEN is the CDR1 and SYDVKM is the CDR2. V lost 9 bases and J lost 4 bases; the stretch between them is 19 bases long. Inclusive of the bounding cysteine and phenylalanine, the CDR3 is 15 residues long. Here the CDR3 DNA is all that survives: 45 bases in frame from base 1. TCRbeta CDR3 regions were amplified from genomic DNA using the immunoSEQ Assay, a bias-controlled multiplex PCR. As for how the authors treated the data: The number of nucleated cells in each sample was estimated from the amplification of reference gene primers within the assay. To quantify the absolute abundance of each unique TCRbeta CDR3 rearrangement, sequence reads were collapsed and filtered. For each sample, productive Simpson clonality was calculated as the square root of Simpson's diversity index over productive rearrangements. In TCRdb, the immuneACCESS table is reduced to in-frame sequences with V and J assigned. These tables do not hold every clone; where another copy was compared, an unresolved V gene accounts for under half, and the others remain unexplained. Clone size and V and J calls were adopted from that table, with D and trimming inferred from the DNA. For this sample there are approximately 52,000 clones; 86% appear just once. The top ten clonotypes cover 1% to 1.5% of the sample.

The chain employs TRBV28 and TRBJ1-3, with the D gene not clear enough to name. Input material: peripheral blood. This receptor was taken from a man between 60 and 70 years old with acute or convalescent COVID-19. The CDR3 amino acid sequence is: CASTKGGQAGNTIYF. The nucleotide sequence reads TGTGCCAGTACGAAGGGAGGGCAGGCCGGAAACACCATATATTTT.